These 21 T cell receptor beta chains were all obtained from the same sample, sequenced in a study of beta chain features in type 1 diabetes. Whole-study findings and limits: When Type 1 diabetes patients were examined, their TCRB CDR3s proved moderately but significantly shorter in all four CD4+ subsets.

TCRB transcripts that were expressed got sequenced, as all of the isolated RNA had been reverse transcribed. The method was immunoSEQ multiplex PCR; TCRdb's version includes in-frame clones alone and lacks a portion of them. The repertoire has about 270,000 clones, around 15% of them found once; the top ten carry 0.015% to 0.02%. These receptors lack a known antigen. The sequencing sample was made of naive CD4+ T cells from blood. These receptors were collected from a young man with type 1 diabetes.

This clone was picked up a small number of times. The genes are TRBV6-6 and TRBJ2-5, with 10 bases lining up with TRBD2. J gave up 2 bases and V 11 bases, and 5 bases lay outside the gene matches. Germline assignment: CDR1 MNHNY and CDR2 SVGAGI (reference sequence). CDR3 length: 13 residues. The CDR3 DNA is TGTGCCGTTCAGACTAGCGGGCAAGAGACCCAGTACTTC. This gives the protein CAVQTSGQETQYF.

The CDR3 DNA reads TGTGCCACAATTACCGGGACAGTGAACTCTGGGGCCAACGTCCTGACTTTC. Its translation is CATITGTVNSGANVLTF. This rearrangement joins TRBV7-9 to TRBJ2-6; TRBD1 agrees at 7 bases. With V trimmed by 10 bases and J by 0 bases, 12 bases remained unmatched. Germline lookup yields CDR1 SEHNR and CDR2 FQNEAQ (reference sequence). This CDR3 is built from 17 residues.

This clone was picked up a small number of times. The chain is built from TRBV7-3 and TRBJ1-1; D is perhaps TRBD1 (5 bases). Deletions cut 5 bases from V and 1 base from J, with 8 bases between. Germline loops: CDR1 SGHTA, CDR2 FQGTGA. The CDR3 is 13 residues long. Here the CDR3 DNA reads TGTGCCAGCAGCCCCGGACAGAACACTGAAGCTTTCTTT. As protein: CASSPGQNTEAFF. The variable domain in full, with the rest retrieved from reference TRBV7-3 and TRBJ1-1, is GAGVSQTPSNKVTEKGKYVELRCDPISGHTALYWYRQSLGQGPEFLIYFQGTGAADDSGLPNDRFFAVRPEGSVSTLKIQRTERGDSAVYLCASSPGQNTEAFFGQGTRLTVV.

The CDR3 loop reads CASSFDSMNTEAFF. The CDR3 DNA sequence: TGTGCCAGCTCATTTGACTCAATGAACACTGAAGCTTTCTTT. The V call is TRBV18, the J call TRBJ1-1; D remains ambiguous. V shed 5 bases and J shed 0 bases, with 10 bases lying between them. Germline V gene sequence: CDR1 KGHSH, CDR2 LQKENI. CDR3 length: 14 amino acids.

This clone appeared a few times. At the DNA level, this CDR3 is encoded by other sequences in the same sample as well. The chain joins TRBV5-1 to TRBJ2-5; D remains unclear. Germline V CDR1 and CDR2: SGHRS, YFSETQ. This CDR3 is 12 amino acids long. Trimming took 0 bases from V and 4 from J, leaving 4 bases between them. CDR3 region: CASSLAGETQYF. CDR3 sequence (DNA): TGCGCCAGCAGCTTGGCCGGAGAGACCCAGTACTTC.

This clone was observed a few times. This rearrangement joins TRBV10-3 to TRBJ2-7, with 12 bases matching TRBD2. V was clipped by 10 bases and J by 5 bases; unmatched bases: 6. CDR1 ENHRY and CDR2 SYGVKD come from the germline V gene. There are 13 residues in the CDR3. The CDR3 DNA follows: TGTGCCACAGGACTAGCGGGATCCAACGAGCAGTACTTC. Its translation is CATGLAGSNEQYF.

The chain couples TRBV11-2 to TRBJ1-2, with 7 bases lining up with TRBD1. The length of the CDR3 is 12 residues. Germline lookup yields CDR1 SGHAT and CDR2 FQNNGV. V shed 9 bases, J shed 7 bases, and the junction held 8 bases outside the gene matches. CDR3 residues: CASQGGAAGYTF. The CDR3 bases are TGTGCCAGTCAGGGGGGAGCTGCTGGCTACACCTTC.

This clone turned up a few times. CDR3 coding DNA: TGTGCCATCAAGAAGAGGGTGAACACCGGGGAGCTGTTTTTT. It encodes CAIKKRVNTGELFF. This chain connects TRBV7-9 to TRBJ2-2; weak D call: TRBD2 (5 bases). Trimming removed 10 bases at V and 1 base at J, with 13 bases between. Germline V CDR1 and CDR2: SEHNR, FQNEAQ (reference sequence). CDR3 length: 14 amino acids.

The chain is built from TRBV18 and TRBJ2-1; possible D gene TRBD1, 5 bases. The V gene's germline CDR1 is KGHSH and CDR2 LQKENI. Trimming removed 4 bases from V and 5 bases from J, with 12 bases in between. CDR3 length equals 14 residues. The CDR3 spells CASSRVGPNNEQFF. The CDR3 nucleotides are TGTGCCAGCTCACGCGTGGGGCCGAACAATGAGCAGTTCTTC. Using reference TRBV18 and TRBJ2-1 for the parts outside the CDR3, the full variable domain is NAGVMQNPRHLVRRRGQEARLRCSPMKGHSHVYWYRQLPEEGLKFMVYLQKENIIDESGMPKERFSAEFPKEGPSILRIQQVVRGDSAAYFCASSRVGPNNEQFFGPGTRLTVL.

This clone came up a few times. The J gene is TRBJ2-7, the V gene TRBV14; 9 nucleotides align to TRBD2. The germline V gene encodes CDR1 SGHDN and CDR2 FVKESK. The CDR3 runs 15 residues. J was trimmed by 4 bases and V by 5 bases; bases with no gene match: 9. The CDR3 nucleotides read TGTGCCAGCAGCAGTCTAGCGGGAACGGCGTACGAGCAGTACTTC. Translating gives CASSSLAGTAYEQYF. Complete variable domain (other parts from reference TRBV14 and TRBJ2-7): EAGVTQFPSHSVIEKGQTVTLRCDPISGHDNLYWYRRVMGKEIKFLLHFVKESKQDESGMPNNRFLAERTGGTYSTLKVQPAELEDSGVYFCASSSLAGTAYEQYFGPGTRLTVT.

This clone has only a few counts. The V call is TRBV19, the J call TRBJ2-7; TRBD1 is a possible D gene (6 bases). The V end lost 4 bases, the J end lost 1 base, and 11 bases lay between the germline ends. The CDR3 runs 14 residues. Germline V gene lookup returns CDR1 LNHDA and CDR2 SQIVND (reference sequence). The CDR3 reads CASSTHTGSYEQYF. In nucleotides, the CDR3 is TGTGCCAGTAGTACTCATACAGGGTCCTACGAGCAGTACTTC.

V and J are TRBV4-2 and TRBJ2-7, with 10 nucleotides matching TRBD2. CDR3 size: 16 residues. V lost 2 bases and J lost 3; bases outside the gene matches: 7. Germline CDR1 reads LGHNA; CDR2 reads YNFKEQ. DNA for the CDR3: TGTGCCAGCAGCCAAAGAAAAGCGGGAGGGTTCTACGAGCAGTACTTC. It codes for CASSQRKAGGFYEQYF.

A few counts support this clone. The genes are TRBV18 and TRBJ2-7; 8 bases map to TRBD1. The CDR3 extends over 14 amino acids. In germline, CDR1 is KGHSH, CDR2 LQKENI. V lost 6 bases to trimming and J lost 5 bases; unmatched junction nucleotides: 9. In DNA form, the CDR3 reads TGTGCCAGCTCTCCTGACAGGGGTCGAGACGAGCAGTACTTC. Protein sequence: CASSPDRGRDEQYF.

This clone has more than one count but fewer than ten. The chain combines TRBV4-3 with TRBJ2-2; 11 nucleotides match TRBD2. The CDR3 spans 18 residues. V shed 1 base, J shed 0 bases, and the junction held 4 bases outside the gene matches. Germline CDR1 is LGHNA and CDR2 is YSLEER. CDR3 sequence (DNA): TGCGCCAGCAGCCAAGTGGGACTAGCGGCTGCGAACACCGGGGAGCTGTTTTTT. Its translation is CASSQVGLAAANTGELFF.

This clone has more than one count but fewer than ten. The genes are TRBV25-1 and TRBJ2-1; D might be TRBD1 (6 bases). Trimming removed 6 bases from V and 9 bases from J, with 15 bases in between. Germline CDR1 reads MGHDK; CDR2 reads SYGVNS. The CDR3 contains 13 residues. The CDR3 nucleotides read TGTGCCAGCAGGGACCACAGGGTAGGTGAGCAGTTCTTC. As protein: CASRDHRVGEQFF.

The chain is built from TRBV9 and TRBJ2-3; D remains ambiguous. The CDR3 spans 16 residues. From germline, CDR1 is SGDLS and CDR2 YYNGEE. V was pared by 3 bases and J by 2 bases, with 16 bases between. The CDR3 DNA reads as TGTGCCAGCAGCGGTCACCTGAGCCTCACCACAGATACGCAGTATTTT. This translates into CASSGHLSLTTDTQYF.

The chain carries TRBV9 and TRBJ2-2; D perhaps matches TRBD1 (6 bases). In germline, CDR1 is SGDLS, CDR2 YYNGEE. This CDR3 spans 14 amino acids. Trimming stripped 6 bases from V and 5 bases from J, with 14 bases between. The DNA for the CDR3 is TGTGCCAGCACTGCCAGGGGTGGGACCGGGGAGCTGTTTTTT. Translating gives CASTARGGTGELFF.

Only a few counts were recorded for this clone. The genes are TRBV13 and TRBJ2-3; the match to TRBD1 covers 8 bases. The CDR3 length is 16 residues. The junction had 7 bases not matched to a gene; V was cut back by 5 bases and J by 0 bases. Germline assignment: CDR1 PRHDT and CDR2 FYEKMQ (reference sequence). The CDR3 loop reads CASSQAGTGSTDTQYF. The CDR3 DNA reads TGTGCCAGCAGCCAAGCCGGGACAGGTAGCACAGATACGCAGTATTTT. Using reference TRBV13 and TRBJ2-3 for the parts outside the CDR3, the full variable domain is AAGVIQSPRHLIKEKRETATLKCYPIPRHDTVYWYQQGPGQDPQFLISFYEKMQSDKGSIPDRFSAQQFSDYHSELNMSSLELGDSALYFCASSQAGTGSTDTQYFGPGTRLTVL.

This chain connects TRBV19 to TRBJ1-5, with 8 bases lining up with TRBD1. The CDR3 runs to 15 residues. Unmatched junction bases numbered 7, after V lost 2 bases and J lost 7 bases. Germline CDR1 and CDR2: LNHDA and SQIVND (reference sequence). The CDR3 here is CASSIRGQAGQPQHF. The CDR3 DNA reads TGTGCCAGTAGTATAAGGGGACAGGCAGGCCAGCCCCAGCATTTT. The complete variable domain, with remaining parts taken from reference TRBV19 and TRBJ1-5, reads DGGITQSPKYLFRKEGQNVTLSCEQNLNHDAMYWYRQDPGQGLRLIYYSQIVNDFQKGDIAEGYSVSREKKESFPLTVTSAQKNPTAFYLCASSIRGQAGQPQHFGDGTRLSIL.

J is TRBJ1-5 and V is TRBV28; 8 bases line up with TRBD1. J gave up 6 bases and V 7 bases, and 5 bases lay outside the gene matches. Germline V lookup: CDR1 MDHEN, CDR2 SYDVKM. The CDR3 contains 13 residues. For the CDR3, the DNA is TGTGCCAGCACCTCAGGGGGCAGTCAGCCCCAGCATTTT. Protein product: CASTSGGSQPQHF.

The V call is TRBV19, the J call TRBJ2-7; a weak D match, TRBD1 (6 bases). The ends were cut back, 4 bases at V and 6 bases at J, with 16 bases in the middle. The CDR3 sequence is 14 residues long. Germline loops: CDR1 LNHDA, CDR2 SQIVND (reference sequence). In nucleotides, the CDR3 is TGTGCCAGTAGTACCCGGACAGTAACAGGCGAGCAGTACTTC. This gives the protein CASSTRTVTGEQYF.